The 10 T cell receptor beta chains below all came from one sample that was sequenced in a study of cytomegalovirus exposure and HLA in healthy donors (dated by TCRdb to 2016 to 2017). The library was generated by the immunoSEQ multiplex PCR assay. For the multiplex PCR, a mixture combining 60 forward primers for TCR Vbeta segments and 13 reverse primers for TCR Jbeta segments was used. TCRdb provides this immuneACCESS table in a form limited to in-frame rearrangements. Some clones are lacking; in checked studies, under half of them reflect an unresolved V gene, and why the rest are absent is not known. Within this sample are over 75,000 clones, with 65% to 75% of them counted one time only. The ten largest clonotypes hold approximately 2.1% of the sample. The sample consisted of PBMCs. All receptors come from a man younger than 45 in good health and CMV-seronegative.

This sequence joins TRBV20-1 and TRBJ2-3; no reliable D call. The length of the CDR3 is 11 residues. Per germline, CDR1 DFQATT and CDR2 SNEGSKA (reference sequence). Between the trimmed V and J ends, which lost 6 bases and 2 bases, there was a span of 6 bases. Here the CDR3 reads CSAPTTDTQYF. The CDR3, as DNA: TGCAGTGCACCTACCACAGATACGCAGTATTTT.

This clone was observed a handful of times. The rearrangement joins TRBV19 to TRBJ1-5, with 7 nucleotides matching TRBD1. Trimming cost V 4 bases and J 0 bases; bases outside gene matches: 6. The CDR3 spans 16 residues. Germline V gives CDR1 LNHDA, CDR2 SQIVND (reference sequence). The chain's CDR3 is CASSTRGTYSNQPQHF. For the CDR3, the DNA is TGTGCCAGTAGTACCAGGGGGACTTATAGCAATCAGCCCCAGCATTTT.

V and J are TRBV6-6 and TRBJ1-1, with TRBD1 matching over 9 bases. Germline CDR1 is MNHNY and CDR2 is SVGAGI (reference sequence). J was trimmed by 1 base and V by 4 bases; bases with no gene match: 4. This CDR3 comprises 15 residues. CDR3 sequence (DNA): TGTGCCAGCAGTTCCCCGGGACAGGGGAACACTGAAGCTTTCTTT. Protein: CASSSPGQGNTEAFF.

This clone was observed a handful of times. This chain links TRBV30 with TRBJ2-5; 14 bases are a match to TRBD2. Germline values: CDR1 GTSNPN, CDR2 SVGIG (reference sequence). This CDR3 is 18 amino acids long. With 2 bases clipped from V and 2 bases from J, the junction kept 10 bases outside the gene matches. CDR3 sequence (DNA): TGTGCCTGGAGTTTCCGGGGACTAGCGGGGGCCGAGCAAGAGACCCAGTACTTC. Protein product: CAWSFRGLAGAEQETQYF.

The genes are TRBV27 and TRBJ1-5, with no clear D. Trimming pared 6 bases from V and 10 bases from J, leaving 19 bases between. The CDR3 length is 14 residues. The germline V gene encodes CDR1 MNHEY and CDR2 SMNVEV (reference sequence). Written as DNA, the CDR3 is TGTGCCAGCAGCCTCTTAGGGAGTATCCGTCCCCAGCATTTT. This sequence encodes CASSLLGSIRPQHF.

V usage is TRBV6-4 and J usage is TRBJ1-1, with a tentative D call TRBD1 (5 bases). This CDR3 spans 13 amino acids. Germline CDR1 reads MRHNA; CDR2 reads SNTAGT. V lost 5 bases and J 4 bases, leaving 11 bases between the germline ends. CDR3 residues: CASSPQGSTEAFF. Written as DNA, the CDR3 is TGTGCCAGCAGTCCCCAGGGTTCCACTGAAGCTTTCTTT.

The chain joins TRBV28 to TRBJ1-2; D remains ambiguous. Germline CDR1 is MDHEN and CDR2 is SYDVKM. V gave up 4 bases and J gave up 5 bases, with 8 bases separating them. The CDR3 totals 12 residues. CDR3 sequence: CASSSMFYGYTF. Written as DNA, the CDR3 is TGTGCCAGCAGTTCCATGTTTTATGGCTACACCTTC.

The CDR3 bases are TGTGCCAGCAGTAAGGGGATCGACAATGAGCAGTTCTTC. Residues: CASSKGIDNEQFF. J is TRBJ2-1 and V is TRBV5-6; a weak D match, TRBD1 (5 bases). The CDR3 extends over 13 amino acids. Trimming took 5 bases from V and 5 from J, leaving 11 bases between them. Germline-derived CDR1 and CDR2 are SGHDT and YYEEEE.

V is TRBV6-5 and J is TRBJ1-1; possible D gene TRBD1, 5 bases. The CDR3 length is 14 residues. Trimming shortened V by 6 bases and J by 5 bases, and 16 bases separated the two germline ends. Germline assignment: CDR1 MNHEY and CDR2 SVGAGI. CDR3 bases: TGTGCCAGCAGGAGTAACTGGGGCGAAACTGAAGCTTTCTTT. Translated, it gives CASRSNWGETEAFF.

The chain has TRBV30 and TRBJ1-1, with TRBD1 as a possible D gene (6 bases). V lost 1 base and J 1 base, leaving 10 bases between the germline ends. The germline CDR1 and CDR2 sequences are GTSNPN and SVGIG (reference sequence). The CDR3 contains 14 residues. The CDR3 nucleotides read TGTGCCTGGAGTGACCTACAGGGGAACACTGAAGCTTTCTTT. This sequence encodes CAWSDLQGNTEAFF.